Listed below are T cell receptor beta chains from one sample, sequenced in a study of T-cell reconstitution after alpha-beta-depleted transplantation in children. TCRdb re-called the PCR reads with MiXCR, one entry per CDR3 protein. The table records some 300,000 distinct CDR3 sequences, about a tenth of them present only once. The sample here was PBMCs, taken before TCRalphabeta/CD19-depleted stem cell transplant. These receptor sequences come from a boy under three years old with acute myeloid leukemia, due to receive a stem cell transplant. Each CDR3 is given with its conserved first and last residue. The D gene is left open where the match is weak. Expanded clones get a size class; other rows say once, few or many, or leave the size out.

TRBV14	TRBJ1-4	NA	few	TGTGCCAGCAGCCAGGGGGTTCTGACTAATGAAAAACTGTTTTTT	CASSQGVLTNEKLFF
TRBV5-1	TRBJ2-1	NA	few	TGCGCCAGCAGCTTGGCGACAGAGGTTGAGCAGTTCTTC	CASSLATEVEQFF
TRBV10-3	TRBJ2-7	TRBD1	many	TGTGCCATCAGGCGGGGACAGGGGACATACGAGCAGTACTTC	CAIRRGQGTYEQYF
TRBV4-2	TRBJ2-1	TRBD2	many	TGTGCCATCAGCCAAGATTGGCTAGCGGGATACAATGAGCAGTTCTTC	CAISQDWLAGYNEQFF
TRBV9	TRBJ2-1	TRBD2	few	TGTGCCAGCAGCGAGACTAGCGGGGTTTACAATGAGCAGTTCTTC	CASSETSGVYNEQFF
TRBV24-1	TRBJ2-3	TRBD2	few	TGTGCCACCAGTGATGTTAAGGGAGGGACAGATACGCAGTATTTT	CATSDVKGGTDTQYF
TRBV4-3	TRBJ2-3	TRBD1	many	TGCGCCAGCAGCCAAGATTCCGGGACAGAACACACAGATACGCAGTATTTT	CASSQDSGTEHTDTQYF
TRBV7-9	TRBJ2-7	NA	many	TGTGCCAGCAGCCGACTAGGGTCCTACGAGCAGTACTTC	CASSRLGSYEQYF
TRBV3-1	TRBJ2-7	TRBD1	many	TGTGCCAGCAGCCAAGAACTAGCCCGTGCCGGGACAGGGTCGAACGAGCAGTACTTC	CASSQELARAGTGSNEQYF
TRBV10-3	TRBJ2-2	NA	few	TGTGCCATCAGTGAGAGGGAAGCGAACACCGGGGAGCTGTTTTTT	CAISEREANTGELFF
TRBV4-2	TRBJ2-2	TRBD2	many	TGTGCCAGCAGCCAAGGGACTAGCGGGAACACCGGGGAGCTGTTTTTT	CASSQGTSGNTGELFF
TRBV20-1	TRBJ1-4	TRBD1	many	TGCAGTGCTGTCGCGTCAGGGGGCAAAAATGAAAAACTGTTTTTT	CSAVASGGKNEKLFF
TRBV4-2	TRBJ2-1	NA	many	TGTGCCAGCAGCCAAGACTGGCCTAGCCCCCTTTACAATGAGCAGTTCTTC	CASSQDWPSPLYNEQFF
TRBV20-1	TRBJ2-7	NA	few	TGCAGTGCTAGAGATCGCCGTAGCTACGAGCAGTACTTC	CSARDRRSYEQYF
TRBV20-1	TRBJ1-5	TRBD1	NA	TGCAGTGCTAGAGATCAGAACAGGGGGGATCAGCCCCAGCATTTT	CSARDQNRGDQPQHF
TRBV14	TRBJ1-5	NA	many	TGTGCCAGCAGCCAAGAAAGCCTCCGGACACCAGATCAGCCCCAGCATTTT	CASSQESLRTPDQPQHF
TRBV29-1	TRBJ1-2	TRBD1	few	TGCAGCGTTTCGACAGGGGGTAACTATGGCTACACCTTC	CSVSTGGNYGYTF
TRBV7-2	TRBJ2-3	NA	many	TGTGCCAGCAGCTTAAACCGCCCACCAGATACGCAGTATTTT	CASSLNRPPDTQYF
TRBV11-2	TRBJ2-1	TRBD2	many	TGTGCCAGCAGCCCGGCCGGGACTAGCGGGAGAATCACCTACAATGAGCAGTTCTTC	CASSPAGTSGRITYNEQFF
TRBV11-1	TRBJ2-3	NA	many	TGTGCCAGCAGCGCTATTCCGGGACACCCACGAGGGGACACAGATACGCAGTATTTT	CASSAIPGHPRGDTDTQYF
TRBV9	TRBJ1-2	TRBD1	many	TGTGCCAGCAGCACCAGTAGCTGGACAGGGAACTATGGCTACACCTTC	CASSTSSWTGNYGYTF
TRBV28	TRBJ2-1	NA	many	TGTGCCAGCAGTTCCTCGGGGGTTGAGCAGTTCTTC	CASSSSGVEQFF
TRBV12-3/TRBV12-4	TRBJ1-4	TRBD1	many	TGTGCCAGCAGTCGAGGGGACAGCCGCAATGAAAAACTGTTTTTT	CASSRGDSRNEKLFF
TRBV5-1	TRBJ2-1	TRBD1	many	TGCGCCAGCAGCTTGTCGACAGGGGTGTACAATGAGCAGTTCTTC	CASSLSTGVYNEQFF
TRBV18	TRBJ2-7	TRBD1	many	TGTGCCAGCTCACTTACCGGGACAGGGGTGTCCTACGAGCAGTACTTC	CASSLTGTGVSYEQYF
TRBV20-1	TRBJ2-1	TRBD2	NA	TGCTGTGCTAGTCGGTTCGGGGGGGGCTCCTACAATGAGCAGTTCTTC	CCASRFGGGSYNEQFF
TRBV24-1	TRBJ2-5	NA	many	TGTGCCACCAGTGATTTGGGACAGCAAGAGACCCAGTACTTC	CATSDLGQQETQYF
TRBV28	TRBJ2-7	NA	many	TGTGCCAGCAGCTCCCCCCCCGGCGGGGCCATCTACGAGCAGTACTTC	CASSSPPGGAIYEQYF
TRBV20-1	TRBJ2-7	TRBD1	medium-sized	TGCAGTGCTCGAGCCGGGACAGGGTTCTCCTACGAGCAGTACTTC	CSARAGTGFSYEQYF
TRBV6-2/TRBV6-3	TRBJ2-1	TRBD2	many	TGTGCCAGCAGTTATAGCGGGAGGCGCAATGAGCAGTTCTTC	CASSYSGRRNEQFF
TRBV10-3	TRBJ2-5	TRBD2	many	TGTGCCATCAACCCAGCGGGAGGGCCCCAAGAGACCCAGTACTTC	CAINPAGGPQETQYF
TRBV6-1	TRBJ2-7	NA	many	TGTGCCAGCATCGGGAGTGCTGGCTACGAGCAGTACTTC	CASIGSAGYEQYF
TRBV7-9	TRBJ2-7	NA	few	TGTGCCAGCAGCCCCAACGAGCAGTACTTC	CASSPNEQYF
TRBV7-3	TRBJ2-7	NA	many	TGTGCCAGCAGCTTAAAGGGGTTCAGGCAGTACTTC	CASSLKGFRQYF
TRBV5-1	TRBJ2-3	TRBD1	many	TGCGCCAGCAGCTTGGGCGGACAGGGAGCCACAGATACGCAGTATTTT	CASSLGGQGATDTQYF